This TCR beta chain was identified in a study of T cell changes during pregnancy in multiple sclerosis (dated by TCRdb to the late 2010s). With respect to the entire study: In women with multiple sclerosis, the researchers looked at how the T cell repertoire shifted as pregnancy progressed.

V and J are truncated by 3 bases and 4 bases respectively, leaving an intervening sequence of 18 bases. For CDR1 and CDR2, the germline V gene lists SGHVS and FQNEAQ. The CDR3 covers 17 residues, taking in both the cysteine and the phenylalanine. Of all the DNA, just the CDR3 is kept, 51 bases in frame from base 1. As regards this clone: Its antigen remains undetermined. No per-base quality is available; no much larger clone lies one base away.

The library was produced with the immunoSEQ multiplex PCR assay. As stored in TCRdb, this immuneACCESS dataset retains in-frame rearrangements with V and J assigned. A fraction of the clones does not appear; measured against another copy, unresolved V genes explain less than half of the discrepancy, and the remainder lacks a known reason. In all, the sample holds approximately 83,000 clones, and almost 95% of those were seen once. The biggest ten clones account for less than 2.5% of the sample. The sequence joins TRBV7-8 to TRBJ2-2; TRBD1 is possibly the D segment (7 matching bases). The sequenced sample was peripheral blood, obtained in the third trimester of pregnancy. The sequence derives from a female donor with multiple sclerosis, enrolled in a pregnancy study. The bases read TGTGCCAGCAGCTTCGCCAGGGGGGCTGGGTCCACCGGGGAGCTGTTTTTT. It is translated as CASSFARGAGSTGELFF.